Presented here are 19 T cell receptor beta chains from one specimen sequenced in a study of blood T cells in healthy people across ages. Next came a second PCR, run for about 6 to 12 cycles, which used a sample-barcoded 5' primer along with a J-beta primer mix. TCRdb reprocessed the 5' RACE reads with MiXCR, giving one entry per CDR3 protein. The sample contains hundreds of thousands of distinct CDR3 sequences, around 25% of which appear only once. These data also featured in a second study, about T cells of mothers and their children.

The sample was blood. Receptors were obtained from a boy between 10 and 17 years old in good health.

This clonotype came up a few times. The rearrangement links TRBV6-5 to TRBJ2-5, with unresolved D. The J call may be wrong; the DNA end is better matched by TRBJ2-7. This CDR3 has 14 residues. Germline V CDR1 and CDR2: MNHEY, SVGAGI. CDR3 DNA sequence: TGTGCCAGCAGTTACTCGCGCCGTTCCTACGAGCAGTACTTC. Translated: CASSYSRRSYEQYF.

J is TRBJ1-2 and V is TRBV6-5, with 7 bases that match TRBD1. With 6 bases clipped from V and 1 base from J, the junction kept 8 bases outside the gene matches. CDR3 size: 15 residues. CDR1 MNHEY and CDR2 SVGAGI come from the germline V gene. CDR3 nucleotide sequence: TGTGCCAGCAGCCGACAGGGCCCTGATAACTATGGCTACACCTTC. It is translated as CASSRQGPDNYGYTF.

The CDR3 loop reads CAWTPGLRSYEQYF. CDR3 nucleotide sequence: TGTGCCTGGACCCCAGGCCTCCGCTCCTACGAGCAGTACTTC. The rearrangement uses TRBV30 and TRBJ2-7; the D is unclear. This CDR3 region has 14 residues. Germline CDR1 reads GTSNPN; CDR2 reads SVGIG (reference sequence). The ends were cut back, 4 bases at V and 0 bases at J, with 13 bases in the middle.

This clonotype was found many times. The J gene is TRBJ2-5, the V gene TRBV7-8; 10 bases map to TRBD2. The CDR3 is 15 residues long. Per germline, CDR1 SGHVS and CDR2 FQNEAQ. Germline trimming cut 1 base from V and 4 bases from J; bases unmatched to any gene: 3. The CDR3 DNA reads TGTGCCAGCAGCTTAGAGGGACTAGCGTTAGAGACCCAGTACTTC. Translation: CASSLEGLALETQYF. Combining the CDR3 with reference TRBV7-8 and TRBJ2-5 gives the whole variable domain GAGVSQSPRYKVAKRGQDVALRCDPISGHVSLFWYQQALGQGPEFLTYFQNEAQLDKSGLPSDRFFAERPEGSVSTLKIQRTQQEDSAVYLCASSLEGLALETQYFGPGTRLLVL.

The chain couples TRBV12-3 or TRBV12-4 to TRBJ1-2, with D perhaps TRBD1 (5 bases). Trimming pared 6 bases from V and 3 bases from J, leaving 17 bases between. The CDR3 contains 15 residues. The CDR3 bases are TGTGCCAGCAGAACGACGACAGATTCCTACTATGGCTACACCTTC. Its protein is CASRTTTDSYYGYTF.

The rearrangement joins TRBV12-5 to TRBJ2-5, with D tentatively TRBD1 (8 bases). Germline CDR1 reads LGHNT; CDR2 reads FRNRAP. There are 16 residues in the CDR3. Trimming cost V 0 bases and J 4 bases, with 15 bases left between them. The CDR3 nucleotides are TGTGCTAGTGGTTTGGTATGGACAGGGAGGGGAGAGACCCAGTACTTC. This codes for CASGLVWTGRGETQYF.

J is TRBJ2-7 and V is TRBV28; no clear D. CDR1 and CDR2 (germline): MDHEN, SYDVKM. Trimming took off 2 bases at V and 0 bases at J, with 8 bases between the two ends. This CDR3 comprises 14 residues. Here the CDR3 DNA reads TGTGCCAGCAGTTTACAGACTGCCTCCTACGAGCAGTACTTC. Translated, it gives CASSLQTASYEQYF.

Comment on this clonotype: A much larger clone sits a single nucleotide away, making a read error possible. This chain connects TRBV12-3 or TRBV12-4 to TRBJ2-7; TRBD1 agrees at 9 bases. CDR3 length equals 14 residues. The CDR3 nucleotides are TGTACCAGCACCGTGACAGGGGGAGTCTACGAGCAGTACTTC. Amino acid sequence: CTSTVTGGVYEQYF.

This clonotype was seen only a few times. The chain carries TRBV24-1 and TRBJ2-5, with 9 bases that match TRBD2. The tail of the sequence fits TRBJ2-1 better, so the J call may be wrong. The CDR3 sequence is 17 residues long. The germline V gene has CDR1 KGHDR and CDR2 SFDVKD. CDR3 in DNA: TGTGCCACCAGTGATCCCCGGAGTAGCGGGGGAAAAAATGAGCAGTTCTTC. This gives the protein CATSDPRSSGGKNEQFF.

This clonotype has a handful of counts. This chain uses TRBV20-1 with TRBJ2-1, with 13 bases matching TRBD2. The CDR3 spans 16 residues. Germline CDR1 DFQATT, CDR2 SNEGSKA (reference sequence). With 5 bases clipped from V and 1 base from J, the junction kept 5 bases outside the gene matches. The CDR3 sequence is CSASTSGGPSYNEQFF. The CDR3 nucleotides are TGCAGTGCTTCGACTAGCGGGGGGCCGTCCTACAATGAGCAGTTCTTC.

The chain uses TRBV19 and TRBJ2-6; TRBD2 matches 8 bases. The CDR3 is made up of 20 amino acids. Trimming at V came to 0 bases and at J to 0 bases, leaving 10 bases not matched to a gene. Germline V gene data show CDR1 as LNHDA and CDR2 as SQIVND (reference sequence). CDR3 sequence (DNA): TGTGCCAGTAGTATAGATCTTATGGAGCGGGGGAGCTCTGGGGCCAACGTCCTGACTTTC. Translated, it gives CASSIDLMERGSSGANVLTF.

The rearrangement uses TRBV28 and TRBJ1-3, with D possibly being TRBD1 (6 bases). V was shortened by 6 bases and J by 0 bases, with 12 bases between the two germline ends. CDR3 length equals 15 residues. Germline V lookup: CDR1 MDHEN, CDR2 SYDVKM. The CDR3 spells CASSTDSLSGNTIYF. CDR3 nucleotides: TGTGCCAGCAGCACGGACAGCCTCTCTGGAAACACCATATATTTT.

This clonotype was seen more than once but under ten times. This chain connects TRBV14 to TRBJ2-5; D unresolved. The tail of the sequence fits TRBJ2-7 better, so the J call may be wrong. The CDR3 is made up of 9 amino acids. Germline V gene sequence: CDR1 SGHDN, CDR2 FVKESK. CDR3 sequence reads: CASRDEQYF. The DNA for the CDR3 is TGTGCCAGCAGGGACGAGCAGTACTTC.

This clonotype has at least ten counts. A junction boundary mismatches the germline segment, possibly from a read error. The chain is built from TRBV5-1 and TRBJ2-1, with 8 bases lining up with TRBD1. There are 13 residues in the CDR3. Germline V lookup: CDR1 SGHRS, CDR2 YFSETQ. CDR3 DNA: TGTGCCAGCAGTTTGACAGGGGACAATGAGCAGTTCTTC. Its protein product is CASSLTGDNEQFF.

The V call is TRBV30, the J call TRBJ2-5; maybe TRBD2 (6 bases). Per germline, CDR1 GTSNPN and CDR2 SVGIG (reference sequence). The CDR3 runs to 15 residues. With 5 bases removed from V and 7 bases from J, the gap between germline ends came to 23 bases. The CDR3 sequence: CAWGARDSWIGTQYF. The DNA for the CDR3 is TGTGCCTGGGGGGCTCGGGACTCGTGGATTGGGACCCAGTACTTC.

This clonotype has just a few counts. CDR3 DNA: TGTGCCAGCAGCGTATCACCTCAGGGTTTCTATGGCTACACCTTC. It codes for CASSVSPQGFYGYTF. The chain carries TRBV9 and TRBJ1-2, with D possibly TRBD1 on 5 matching bases. Germline V gene lookup returns CDR1 SGDLS and CDR2 YYNGEE. The CDR3 has 15 residues. V gave up 1 base and J gave up 4 bases, with 14 bases separating them.

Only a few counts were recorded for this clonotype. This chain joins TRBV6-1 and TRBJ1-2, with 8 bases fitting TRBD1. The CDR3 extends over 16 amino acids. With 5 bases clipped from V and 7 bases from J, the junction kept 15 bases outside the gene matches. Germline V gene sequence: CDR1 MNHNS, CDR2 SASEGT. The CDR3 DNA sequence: TGTGCCAGCAGTCGTCCCCAACAGGGGGGAAGTAGTGGCTACACCTTC. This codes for CASSRPQQGGSSGYTF.

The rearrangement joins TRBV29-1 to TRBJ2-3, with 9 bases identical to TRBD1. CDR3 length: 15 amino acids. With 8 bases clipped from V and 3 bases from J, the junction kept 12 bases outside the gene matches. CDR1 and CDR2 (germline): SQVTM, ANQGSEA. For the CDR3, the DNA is TGCAGCCTAATAACCGGGACAGGGAAGACAGATACGCAGTATTTT. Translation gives CSLITGTGKTDTQYF.

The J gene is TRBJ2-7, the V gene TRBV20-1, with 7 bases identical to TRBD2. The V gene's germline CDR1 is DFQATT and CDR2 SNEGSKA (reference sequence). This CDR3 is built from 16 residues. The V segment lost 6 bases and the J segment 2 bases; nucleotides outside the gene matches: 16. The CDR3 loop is CSADDRLGSGTYEQYF. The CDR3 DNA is TGCAGTGCCGACGACAGACTTGGAAGCGGGACCTACGAGCAGTACTTC.